This T cell receptor beta chain originates from a study of Graves' ophthalmopathy and Graves' hyperthyroidism. Study conclusions and caveats: Most thyroid-expanded clonotypes exceeding 0.001 frequency were also found in blood.

This clonotype showed up many times. The antigen is unknown. Hyperthyroidism was considered stable when no ophthalmopathy appeared within 18 months of follow-up. From RNA, the CDR3 regions of TCR beta chains were amplified and sequenced. Second-round multiplex PCR came after first-round RT-PCR with HTBI primers. MiXCR, run by TCRdb on the multiplex PCR reads, gives a single entry per CDR3 protein. The data show some 350,000 distinct CDR3 sequences, with about a sixth seen just once and around 2.4% held by the top ten. This CDR3 is built from 15 residues. Germline V gene lookup returns CDR1 SGDLS and CDR2 YYNGEE. The V gene end was trimmed by 2 bases and the J gene end by 4 bases; junction bases not matched to a gene: 7.

The sequenced material came from peripheral blood. This receptor was identified in an adult woman with stable Graves' hyperthyroidism. The gene calls are TRBV9 and TRBJ2-7; 9 positions match TRBD2. The CDR3 region is CASSVAGGPEYEQYF. The CDR3 DNA is TGTGCCAGCAGCGTCGCGGGAGGGCCTGAGTACGAGCAGTACTTC.